This T cell receptor (beta chain) was profiled in a study of early T cells in non-severe SARS-CoV-2 infection. The overall study: Investigators sequenced bulk RNA drawn from unsorted whole blood, and chains remained unpaired.

Individual cDNA molecules were tagged with unique molecular identifiers. TCRdb reprocessed the 5' RACE reads with MiXCR, giving one entry per CDR3 protein. The repertoire holds just over 70,000 distinct CDR3 sequences, approximately 13% seen once, with about 1.3% in the top ten. Study observations and caveats: VDJdb-based annotation leaned toward anti-spike CD8 responses and missed private and CD4 specificities.

The CDR3 is 13 amino acids. The trim removed 6 bases at V and 6 bases at J, leaving 8 bases unmatched. Germline CDR1 is DFQATT and CDR2 is SNEGSKA (reference sequence). At least ten counts were recorded for this clonotype. Its antigen is as yet unknown. The chain has TRBV20-1 and TRBJ2-7; the match to TRBD2 covers 10 bases. The sequenced material came from whole blood. The TCR originated in an adult who was a healthcare worker with PCR-confirmed SARS-CoV-2 infection or an uninfected control (not recorded which). CDR3: CSALAGAPREQYF. DNA of the CDR3: TGCAGTGCGCTAGCGGGGGCCCCTCGCGAGCAGTACTTC.